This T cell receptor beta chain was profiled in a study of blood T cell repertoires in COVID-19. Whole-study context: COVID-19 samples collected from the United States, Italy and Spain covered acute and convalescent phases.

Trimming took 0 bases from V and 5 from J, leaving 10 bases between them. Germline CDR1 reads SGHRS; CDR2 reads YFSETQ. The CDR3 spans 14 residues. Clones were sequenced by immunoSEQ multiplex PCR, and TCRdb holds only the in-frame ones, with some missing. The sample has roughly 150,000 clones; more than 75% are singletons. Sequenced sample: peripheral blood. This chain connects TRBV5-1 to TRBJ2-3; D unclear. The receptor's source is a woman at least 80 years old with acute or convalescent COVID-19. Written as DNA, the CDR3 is TGCGCCAGCAGCTTGGAACGTCCGGGAGATACGCAGTATTTT. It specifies CASSLERPGDTQYF.